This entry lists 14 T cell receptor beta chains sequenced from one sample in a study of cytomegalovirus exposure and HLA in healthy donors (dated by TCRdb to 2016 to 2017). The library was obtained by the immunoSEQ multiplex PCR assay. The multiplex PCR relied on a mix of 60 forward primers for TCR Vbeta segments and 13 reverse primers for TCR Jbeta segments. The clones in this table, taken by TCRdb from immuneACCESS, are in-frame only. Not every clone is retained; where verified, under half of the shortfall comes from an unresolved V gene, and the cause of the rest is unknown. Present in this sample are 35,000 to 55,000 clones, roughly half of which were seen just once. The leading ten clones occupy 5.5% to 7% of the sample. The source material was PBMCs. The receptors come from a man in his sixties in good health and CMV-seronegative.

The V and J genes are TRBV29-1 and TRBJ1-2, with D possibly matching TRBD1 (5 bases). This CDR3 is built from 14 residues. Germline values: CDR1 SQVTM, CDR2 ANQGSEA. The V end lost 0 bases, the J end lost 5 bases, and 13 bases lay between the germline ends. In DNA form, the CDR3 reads TGCAGCGTTGAAGAGGGGCGGGAGGGGTATGGCTACACCTTC. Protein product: CSVEEGREGYGYTF. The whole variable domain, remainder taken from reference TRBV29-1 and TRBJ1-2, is SAVISQKPSRDICQRGTSLTIQCQVDSQVTMMFWYRQQPGQSLTLIATANQGSEATYESGFVIDKFPISRPNLTFSTLTVSNMSPEDSSIYLCSVEEGREGYGYTFGSGTRLTVV.

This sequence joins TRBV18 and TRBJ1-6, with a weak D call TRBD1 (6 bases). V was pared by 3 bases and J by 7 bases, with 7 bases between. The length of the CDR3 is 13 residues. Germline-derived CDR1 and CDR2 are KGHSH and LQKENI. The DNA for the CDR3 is TGTGCCAGCTCACCCGACAGGAATTCACCCCTCCACTTT. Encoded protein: CASSPDRNSPLHF. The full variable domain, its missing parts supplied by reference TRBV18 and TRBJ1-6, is NAGVMQNPRHLVRRRGQEARLRCSPMKGHSHVYWYRQLPEEGLKFMVYLQKENIIDESGMPKERFSAEFPKEGPSILRIQQVVRGDSAAYFCASSPDRNSPLHFGNGTRLTVT.

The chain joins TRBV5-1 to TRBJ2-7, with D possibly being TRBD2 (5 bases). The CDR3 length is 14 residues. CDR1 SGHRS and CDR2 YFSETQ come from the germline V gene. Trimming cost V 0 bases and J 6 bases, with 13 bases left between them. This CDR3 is CASSLAQEALEQYF. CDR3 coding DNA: TGCGCCAGCAGCTTGGCCCAGGAGGCCCTCGAGCAGTACTTC.

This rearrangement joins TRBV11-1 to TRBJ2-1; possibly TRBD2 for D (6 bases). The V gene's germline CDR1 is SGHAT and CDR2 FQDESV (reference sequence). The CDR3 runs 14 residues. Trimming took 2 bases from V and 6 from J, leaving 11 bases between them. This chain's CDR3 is CASSLMAGPNEQFF. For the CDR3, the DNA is TGTGCCAGCAGCTTAATGGCGGGGCCCAATGAGCAGTTCTTC. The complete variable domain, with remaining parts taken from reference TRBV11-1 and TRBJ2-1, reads EAEVAQSPRYKITEKSQAVAFWCDPISGHATLYWYRQILGQGPELLVQFQDESVVDDSQLPKDRFSAERLKGVDSTLKIQPAELGDSAMYLCASSLMAGPNEQFFGPGTRLTVL.

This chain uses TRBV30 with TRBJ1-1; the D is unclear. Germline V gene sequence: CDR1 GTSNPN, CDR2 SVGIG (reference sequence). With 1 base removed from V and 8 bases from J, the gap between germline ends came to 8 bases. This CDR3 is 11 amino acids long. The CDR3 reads CAWSANIEAFF. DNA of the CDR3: TGTGCCTGGAGTGCCAACATAGAAGCTTTCTTT.

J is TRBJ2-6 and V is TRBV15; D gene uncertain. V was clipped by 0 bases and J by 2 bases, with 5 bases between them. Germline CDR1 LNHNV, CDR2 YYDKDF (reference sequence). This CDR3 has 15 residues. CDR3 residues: CATSREAPGANVLTF. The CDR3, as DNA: TGTGCCACCAGCAGAGAAGCCCCTGGGGCCAACGTCCTGACTTTC.

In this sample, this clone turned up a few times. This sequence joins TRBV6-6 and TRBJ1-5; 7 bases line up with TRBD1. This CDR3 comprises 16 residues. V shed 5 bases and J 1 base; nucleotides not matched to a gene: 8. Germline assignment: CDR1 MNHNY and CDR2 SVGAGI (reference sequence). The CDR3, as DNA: TGTGCCAGCAGTCACCTAACAGGGGCGAGCAATCAGCCCCAGCATTTT. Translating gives CASSHLTGASNQPQHF.

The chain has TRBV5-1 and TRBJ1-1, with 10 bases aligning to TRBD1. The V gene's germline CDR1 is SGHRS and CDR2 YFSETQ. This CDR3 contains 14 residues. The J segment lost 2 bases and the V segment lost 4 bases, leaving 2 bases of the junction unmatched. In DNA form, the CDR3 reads TGCGCCAGCAGCATGACAGGGGGCAACACTGAAGCTTTCTTT. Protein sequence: CASSMTGGNTEAFF.

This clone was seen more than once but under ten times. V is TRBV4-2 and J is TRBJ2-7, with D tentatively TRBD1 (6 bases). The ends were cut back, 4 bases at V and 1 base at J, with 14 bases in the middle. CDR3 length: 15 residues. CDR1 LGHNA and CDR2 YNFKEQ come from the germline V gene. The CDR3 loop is CASSLRSGVSYEQYF. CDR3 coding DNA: TGTGCCAGCAGCCTCCGTTCAGGGGTTTCCTACGAGCAGTACTTC.

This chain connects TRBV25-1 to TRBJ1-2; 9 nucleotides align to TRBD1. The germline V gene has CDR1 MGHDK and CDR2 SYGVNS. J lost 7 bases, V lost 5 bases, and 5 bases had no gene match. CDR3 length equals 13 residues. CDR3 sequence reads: CASSIQGASGYTF. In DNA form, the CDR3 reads TGTGCCAGCAGTATACAGGGGGCGAGTGGCTACACCTTC.

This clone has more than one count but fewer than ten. Here the CDR3 DNA reads TGTGCCTGGAGTGTTGATGGTTGGCGGGCGGGAGCGTCCTACAATGAGCAGTTCTTC. This gives the protein CAWSVDGWRAGASYNEQFF. V is TRBV30 and J is TRBJ2-1; 7 positions match TRBD2. The V gene's germline CDR1 is GTSNPN and CDR2 SVGIG (reference sequence). V trimming: 0 bases; J trimming: 1 base; junction bases outside the gene matches: 15. The CDR3 totals 19 residues.

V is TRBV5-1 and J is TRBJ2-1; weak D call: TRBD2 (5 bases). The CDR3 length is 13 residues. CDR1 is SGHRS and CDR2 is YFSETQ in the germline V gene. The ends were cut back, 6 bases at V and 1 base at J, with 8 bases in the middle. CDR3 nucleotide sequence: TGCGCCAGCAACCGGGAATCCTACAATGAGCAGTTCTTC. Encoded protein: CASNRESYNEQFF. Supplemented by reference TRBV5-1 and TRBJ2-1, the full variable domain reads KAGVTQTPRYLIKTRGQQVTLSCSPISGHRSVSWYQQTPGQGLQFLFEYFSETQRNKGNFPGRFSGRQFSNSRSEMNVSTLELGDSALYLCASNRESYNEQFFGPGTRLTVL.

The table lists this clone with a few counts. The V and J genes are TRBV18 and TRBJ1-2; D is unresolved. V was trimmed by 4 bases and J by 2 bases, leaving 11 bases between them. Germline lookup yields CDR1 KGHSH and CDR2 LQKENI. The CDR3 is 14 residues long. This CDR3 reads CASSRNDGNYGYTF. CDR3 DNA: TGTGCCAGCTCACGAAACGACGGGAACTATGGCTACACCTTC.

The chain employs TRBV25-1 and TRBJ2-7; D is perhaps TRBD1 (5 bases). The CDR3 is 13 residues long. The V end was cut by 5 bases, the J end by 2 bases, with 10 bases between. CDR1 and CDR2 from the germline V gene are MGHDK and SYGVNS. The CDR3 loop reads CASSRAGPYEQYF. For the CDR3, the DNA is TGTGCCAGCAGTCGGGCAGGGCCCTACGAGCAGTACTTC.